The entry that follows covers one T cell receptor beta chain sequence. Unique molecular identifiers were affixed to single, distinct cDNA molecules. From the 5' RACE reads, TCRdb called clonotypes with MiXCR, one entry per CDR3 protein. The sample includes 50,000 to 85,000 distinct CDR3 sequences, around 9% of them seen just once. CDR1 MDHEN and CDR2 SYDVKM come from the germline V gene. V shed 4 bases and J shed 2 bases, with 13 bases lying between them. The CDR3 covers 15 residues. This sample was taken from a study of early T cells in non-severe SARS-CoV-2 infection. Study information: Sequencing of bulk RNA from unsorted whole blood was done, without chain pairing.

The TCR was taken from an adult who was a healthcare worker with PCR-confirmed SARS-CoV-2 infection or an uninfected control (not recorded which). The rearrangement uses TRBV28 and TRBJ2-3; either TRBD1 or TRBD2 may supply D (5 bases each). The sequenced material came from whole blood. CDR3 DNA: TGTGCCAGCAGTTGGGGCGGGCGAAACACAGATACGCAGTATTTT. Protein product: CASSWGGRNTDTQYF.